This note documents a single T cell receptor (beta chain) sequence. What it binds is unknown. The data belong to a study of OX40 agonist ivuxolimab in advanced cancers. Study at large: Patients were dosed with the agonistic anti-OX40 (CD134) antibody ivuxolimab. Under the entry rules, prior anti-PD-1, anti-PD-L1 or anti-CTLA-4 therapy was allowed, and roughly 41% had some. Study observations and caveats: No antigen was identified for the clonally expanded peripheral T cells.

Clones were sequenced by immunoSEQ multiplex PCR, and TCRdb holds only the in-frame ones, with some missing. The sample includes about 90,000 clones, over 80% of them seen just once. CDR1 and CDR2 (germline): MNHEY, SVGAGI. This CDR3 spans 15 amino acids. Trimming took 2 bases from V and 4 from J; bases not matched to a gene: 6. The specimen was CD4+ or CD8+ T cells sorted from blood, collected in a trial of the OX40 agonist ivuxolimab. This chain uses TRBV6-5 with TRBJ2-7; 9 nucleotides align to TRBD1. This receptor was obtained from an adult with an advanced solid tumor such as melanoma, head and neck, liver or kidney cancer. In nucleotides, the CDR3 is TGTGCCAGCAGTTACCCGGGACAGGGAGGGTACGAGCAGTACTTC. Translating it yields CASSYPGQGGYEQYF.